The entry below describes one TCR beta chain. Antigen: not known. This specimen comes from a study of T cells after posttransplantation cyclophosphamide. Trimming took 8 bases from V and 0 from J; bases not matched to a gene: 6. Germline V CDR1 and CDR2: SNHLY, FYNNEI. This CDR3 contains 14 residues. Study conclusions and caveats: Recipient CMV seropositivity and CMV reactivation strongly tracked TRB clonality.

Sequencing was performed with immunoSEQ multiplex PCR; in TCRdb, only in-frame clones are kept and a portion is missing. Among a few thousand clones listed, roughly three quarters were seen once. Cyclophosphamide on days +3 and +4 followed busulfan-fludarabine conditioning and a marrow graft. This TCR came from a female patient in her 40s who received an allogeneic stem cell transplant from a related donor, was CMV-positive, and had no GVHD. The T cells may partly be graft donor cells. J is TRBJ2-7 and V is TRBV2; 8 bases line up with TRBD2. The specimen was CD8+ T cells sorted from PBMCs, collected approximately 1,200 days after allogeneic stem cell transplant with posttransplant cyclophosphamide. The CDR3 sequence: CASWSGGNSYEQYF. The CDR3 nucleotides read TGTGCCAGCTGGAGCGGGGGCAACTCCTACGAGCAGTACTTC. Filled out from reference TRBV2 and TRBJ2-7, the complete variable domain reads EPEVTQTPSHQVTQMGQEVILRCVPISNHLYFYWYRQILGQKVEFLVSFYNNEISEKSEIFDDQFSVERPDGSNFTLKIRSTKLEDSAMYFCASWSGGNSYEQYFGPGTRLTVT.